This TCR beta chain comes out of a study of OX40 agonist ivuxolimab in advanced cancers. The method was immunoSEQ multiplex PCR; TCRdb's version includes in-frame clones alone and lacks a portion of them. The sample lists about 48,000 clones, around 83% occurring once. The CDR3 has 17 amino acids. Germline V CDR1 and CDR2: MDHEN, SYDVKM. The V and J ends lost 5 bases and 0 bases, in that order; junction bases with no gene match: 10. This clonotype originated in an adult with an advanced solid tumor such as melanoma, head and neck, liver or kidney cancer. The specimen was CD4+ or CD8+ T cells sorted from blood, collected in a trial of the OX40 agonist ivuxolimab. V gene TRBV28 combines with J gene TRBJ2-3, with 8 bases identical to TRBD1. The CDR3 DNA follows: TGTGCCAGCAGTCCCTACACAGGGGGGACTAGCACAGATACGCAGTATTTT. This gives the protein CASSPYTGGTSTDTQYF. Full variable domain (outside the CDR3, taken from reference TRBV28 and TRBJ2-3): DVKVTQSSRYLVKRTGEKVFLECVQDMDHENMFWYRQDPGLGLRLIYFSYDVKMKEKGDIPEGYSVSREKKERFSLILESASTNQTSMYLCASSPYTGGTSTDTQYFGPGTRLTVL.